These 31 T cell receptor beta chains share one sample of origin, sequenced in a study of cytomegalovirus exposure and HLA in healthy donors. With 60 Vbeta and 13 Jbeta primers, the PCR was carried out. Libraries were prepared by immunoSEQ multiplex PCR; TCRdb keeps only in-frame clonotypes and omits some of them. The sample lists about 160,000 clones; about 80% were seen once. Sequencing input: PBMCs. The receptors shown here come from a man aged 50 to 60 in good health and CMV-seropositive.

The sample holds one count of this clone. This chain connects TRBV19 to TRBJ2-2; 8 nucleotides agree with TRBD1. This CDR3 spans 16 amino acids. CDR1 LNHDA and CDR2 SQIVND come from the germline V gene (reference sequence). J lost 5 bases, V lost 4 bases, and 9 bases had no gene match. Written as DNA, the CDR3 is TGTGCCAGTAGTAATGGTTTGGACAGGGCGACCGGGGAGCTGTTTTTT. This codes for CASSNGLDRATGELFF.

The J gene is TRBJ2-1, the V gene TRBV9, with TRBD2 identical over 7 bases. The germline gives CDR1 SGDLS, CDR2 YYNGEE. Trimming at V came to 2 bases and at J to 8 bases, leaving 7 bases not matched to a gene. The CDR3 consists of 14 residues. As DNA, the CDR3 is TGTGCCAGCAGCGTCGGGACTACGATGGATGAGCAGTTCTTC. Translation gives CASSVGTTMDEQFF. The full variable domain, rest sourced from reference TRBV9 and TRBJ2-1, is DSGVTQTPKHLITATGQRVTLRCSPRSGDLSVYWYQQSLDQGLQFLIQYYNGEERAKGNILERFSAQQFPDLHSELNLSSLELGDSALYFCASSVGTTMDEQFFGPGTRLTVL.

The table lists this clone with a few counts. This sequence joins TRBV7-9 and TRBJ2-7; 8 nucleotides align to TRBD1. V lost 0 bases and J lost 3; bases outside the gene matches: 7. The CDR3 is 16 residues long. Germline V gives CDR1 SEHNR, CDR2 FQNEAQ (reference sequence). CDR3 DNA: TGTGCCAGCAGCTTAGCTGCGGGGACAGGATTCTACGAGCAGTACTTC. This translates into CASSLAAGTGFYEQYF.

The chain has TRBV7-2 and TRBJ2-7; 7 positions agree with TRBD2. CDR1 and CDR2 from the germline V gene are SGHTA and FQGNSA. V trimming: 4 bases; J trimming: 6 bases; junction bases outside the gene matches: 12. This CDR3 region has 15 residues. For the CDR3, the DNA is TGTGCCAGCAGCTCCGGGGGGAATCCCTCCCTCGAGCAGTACTTC. It specifies CASSSGGNPSLEQYF.

V and J are TRBV5-1 and TRBJ1-3, with TRBD1 identical over 9 bases. V gave up 7 bases and J gave up 2 bases; unmatched junction bases: 7. The germline V gene encodes CDR1 SGHRS and CDR2 YFSETQ. The CDR3 runs 15 residues. The CDR3 DNA reads as TGCGCCAGCGGCTGGAGACAGGGGGCTGGAAACACCATATATTTT. It is translated as CASGWRQGAGNTIYF.

The rearrangement links TRBV6-5 to TRBJ1-5; D is ambiguous. The CDR3 is made up of 15 amino acids. Germline V gene data show CDR1 as MNHEY and CDR2 as SVGAGI. Trimming removed 6 bases at V and 0 bases at J, with 12 bases between. DNA of the CDR3: TGTGCCAGCAGGGAACAGTTGTATAGCAATCAGCCCCAGCATTTT. Its protein product is CASREQLYSNQPQHF.

This sequence joins TRBV5-6 and TRBJ2-7, with unresolved D. CDR3 length equals 12 residues. Trimming left V 0 bases short and J 2 bases short, with 3 bases between. Germline V gene lookup returns CDR1 SGHDT and CDR2 YYEEEE. CDR3 amino acids: CASSLVAYEQYF. CDR3 nucleotide sequence: TGTGCCAGCAGCTTGGTAGCCTACGAGCAGTACTTC.

As regards this clone: This sample includes further DNA sequences coding for the same CDR3. The chain combines TRBV10-3 with TRBJ1-5; D uncertain. CDR3 size: 14 residues. Germline CDR1 reads ENHRY; CDR2 reads SYGVKD. V was pared by 2 bases and J by 1 base, with 6 bases between. As DNA, the CDR3 is TGTGCCATCAGTGAGGGGCAGAGCAATCAGCCCCAGCATTTT. Residues: CAISEGQSNQPQHF.

This clone was picked up one time. The chain has TRBV5-1 and TRBJ2-7, with a possible D match to TRBD2 (6 bases). This CDR3 region has 16 residues. V gave up 4 bases and J gave up 3 bases, with 20 bases separating them. Germline loops: CDR1 SGHRS, CDR2 YFSETQ. The CDR3 spells CASSLGGRTGFYEQYF. In DNA form, the CDR3 reads TGCGCCAGCAGCCTGGGTGGGAGGACGGGATTCTACGAGCAGTACTTC.

The chain is built from TRBV14 and TRBJ1-2; TRBD1 matches 7 bases. The J segment lost 4 bases and the V segment lost 3 bases, leaving 8 bases of the junction unmatched. The CDR3 consists of 15 residues. Germline CDR1 SGHDN, CDR2 FVKESK. CDR3 amino acids: CASSQDRTVIYGYTF. Written as DNA, the CDR3 is TGTGCCAGCAGCCAGGACAGGACAGTAATCTATGGCTACACCTTC.

The chain couples TRBV6-5 to TRBJ1-2; TRBD1 matches at 9 bases. The V segment lost 7 bases and the J segment 1 base; nucleotides outside the gene matches: 7. The CDR3 covers 15 residues. The germline gives CDR1 MNHEY, CDR2 SVGAGI. Here the CDR3 reads CASNMGTGLNYGYTF. In DNA, the CDR3 is TGTGCCAGCAACATGGGGACAGGGCTTAACTATGGCTACACCTTC.

The V and J genes are TRBV5-1 and TRBJ1-1, with D maybe TRBD1 (5 bases). Trimming cost V 6 bases and J 5 bases, with 14 bases left between them. The V gene's germline CDR1 is SGHRS and CDR2 YFSETQ. This CDR3 is 13 amino acids long. The CDR3 coding sequence is TGCGCCAGCATGGACACGGGGGGAACTGAAGCTTTCTTT. Translating gives CASMDTGGTEAFF.

The chain couples TRBV6-6 to TRBJ2-3; D uncertain. Trimming removed 3 bases from V and 0 bases from J, with 7 bases in between. From germline, CDR1 is MNHNY and CDR2 SVGAGI (reference sequence). The CDR3 has 14 residues. This CDR3 is CASSYRISTDTQYF. CDR3 bases: TGTGCCAGCAGTTATCGTATTAGCACAGATACGCAGTATTTT.

This rearrangement joins TRBV5-1 to TRBJ1-5, with 11 bases matching TRBD1. The CDR3 is 15 amino acids. V gave up 1 base and J gave up 5 bases; unmatched junction bases: 2. CDR1 is SGHRS and CDR2 is YFSETQ in the germline V gene. CDR3: CASSLSGQGDQPQHF. The CDR3 DNA reads TGCGCCAGCAGCTTGTCGGGACAGGGGGATCAGCCCCAGCATTTT.

This rearrangement joins TRBV5-1 to TRBJ2-6; D perhaps matches TRBD1 (5 bases). Germline loops: CDR1 SGHRS, CDR2 YFSETQ. This CDR3 is built from 16 residues. V lost 0 bases to trimming and J lost 4 bases, with 11 bases between them. For the CDR3, the DNA is TGCGCCAGCAGCTTGGCCGCCAGGGCGGGGGCCAACGTCCTGACTTTC. Its protein product is CASSLAARAGANVLTF.

This chain joins TRBV5-1 and TRBJ1-1, with D unresolved. The germline gives CDR1 SGHRS, CDR2 YFSETQ. Between the trimmed V and J ends, which lost 1 base and 1 base, there was a span of 20 bases. This CDR3 spans 18 amino acids. The CDR3 region is CASSLSRRTGVGNTEAFF. The CDR3 bases are TGCGCCAGCAGCTTGTCCCGAAGGACCGGGGTTGGGAACACTGAAGCTTTCTTT. The full variable domain, with the rest looked up from reference TRBV5-1 and TRBJ1-1, is KAGVTQTPRYLIKTRGQQVTLSCSPISGHRSVSWYQQTPGQGLQFLFEYFSETQRNKGNFPGRFSGRQFSNSRSEMNVSTLELGDSALYLCASSLSRRTGVGNTEAFFGQGTRLTVV.

V and J are TRBV2 and TRBJ2-3, with TRBD1 matching over 7 bases. After removal of 8 bases from V and 5 bases from J, the junction contained 7 bases not matched to a gene. Germline loops: CDR1 SNHLY, CDR2 FYNNEI. The CDR3 has 13 residues. CDR3 coding DNA: TGTGCCAGCGAGACAGGGTCCGGAGATACGCAGTATTTT. As protein: CASETGSGDTQYF. The full variable domain, in which reference TRBV2 and TRBJ2-3 provide the parts outside the CDR3, is EPEVTQTPSHQVTQMGQEVILRCVPISNHLYFYWYRQILGQKVEFLVSFYNNEISEKSEIFDDQFSVERPDGSNFTLKIRSTKLEDSAMYFCASETGSGDTQYFGPGTRLTVL.

The table lists this clone with a few counts. DNA for the CDR3: TGTGCCAGCATGCAGGGCGGACGGAACACCATATATTTT. Translated, it gives CASMQGGRNTIYF. The gene calls are TRBV6-5 and TRBJ1-3, with D perhaps TRBD1 (5 bases). The V and J ends lost 7 bases and 7 bases respectively, with 14 bases between them. The CDR3 runs 13 residues. The germline CDR1 and CDR2 sequences are MNHEY and SVGAGI.

The CDR3 spells CASSKSGQGSGTQYF. The CDR3 DNA sequence: TGTGCCAGCAGTAAATCGGGACAGGGCTCGGGGACCCAGTACTTC. This sequence joins TRBV6-5 and TRBJ2-5; the match to TRBD1 covers 9 bases. Per germline, CDR1 MNHEY and CDR2 SVGAGI. Germline trimming cut 5 bases from V and 7 bases from J; bases unmatched to any gene: 11. The CDR3 is made up of 15 amino acids.

The rearrangement joins TRBV10-3 to TRBJ1-2, with 9 bases fitting TRBD1. There are 13 residues in the CDR3. Germline V gives CDR1 ENHRY, CDR2 SYGVKD. With V trimmed by 6 bases and J by 4 bases, 3 bases remained unmatched. The CDR3 DNA reads as TGTGCCATCAGCGAACAGGGGGCCTATGGCTACACCTTC. Its protein product is CAISEQGAYGYTF.

The chain links TRBV10-3 to TRBJ1-5; TRBD1 agrees at 7 bases. Germline loops: CDR1 ENHRY, CDR2 SYGVKD. V was clipped by 6 bases and J by 2 bases; unmatched bases: 4. This CDR3 is 14 amino acids long. In DNA, the CDR3 is TGTGCCATCAGACCCGACAGGGGCAATCAGCCCCAGCATTTT. This gives the protein CAIRPDRGNQPQHF.

The chain combines TRBV28 with TRBJ2-7; 9 nucleotides match TRBD1. CDR1 MDHEN and CDR2 SYDVKM come from the germline V gene. Germline trimming cut 5 bases from V and 5 bases from J; bases unmatched to any gene: 10. This CDR3 is built from 15 residues. CDR3 bases: TGTGCCAGCAGTCCCTTCGGACAGGGGATCAACGAGCAGTACTTC. Protein: CASSPFGQGINEQYF.

This clone was observed once. The chain employs TRBV2 and TRBJ1-5; 7 bases match TRBD1. CDR3 size: 14 residues. Germline CDR1 is SNHLY and CDR2 is FYNNEI. V shed 4 bases and J 2 bases; nucleotides not matched to a gene: 2. This chain's CDR3 is CASSVGTGNQPQHF. The DNA of the CDR3 is TGTGCCAGCAGTGTAGGGACAGGCAATCAGCCCCAGCATTTT.

The table lists this clone with a count of one. The chain recombines TRBV28 with TRBJ2-7; maybe TRBD2 (5 bases). The V gene lost 6 bases and the J gene lost 0 bases, with 6 bases spanning the gap. The length of the CDR3 is 12 residues. Germline CDR1 MDHEN, CDR2 SYDVKM. This chain's CDR3 is CASRRVSYEQYF. The CDR3 DNA follows: TGTGCCAGCAGGCGGGTCTCCTACGAGCAGTACTTC. The full variable domain, rest sourced from reference TRBV28 and TRBJ2-7, is DVKVTQSSRYLVKRTGEKVFLECVQDMDHENMFWYRQDPGLGLRLIYFSYDVKMKEKGDIPEGYSVSREKKERFSLILESASTNQTSMYLCASRRVSYEQYFGPGTRLTVT.

The V call is TRBV11-2, the J call TRBJ1-2, with D possibly TRBD1 on 5 matching bases. CDR1 and CDR2 (germline): SGHAT, FQNNGV. The CDR3 contains 13 residues. V lost 5 bases to trimming and J lost 3 bases, with 10 bases between them. This CDR3 is CASSRGGDYGYTF. CDR3 in DNA: TGTGCCAGCAGCCGGGGGGGAGACTATGGCTACACCTTC. The complete variable domain, with remaining parts taken from reference TRBV11-2 and TRBJ1-2, reads EAGVAQSPRYKIIEKRQSVAFWCNPISGHATLYWYQQILGQGPKLLIQFQNNGVVDDSQLPKDRFSAERLKGVDSTLKIQPAKLEDSAVYLCASSRGGDYGYTFGSGTRLTVV.

The chain carries TRBV6-5 and TRBJ1-3; 8 bases agree with TRBD1. The germline CDR1 and CDR2 sequences are MNHEY and SVGAGI. This CDR3 comprises 16 residues. J gave up 0 bases and V 2 bases, and 3 bases lay outside the gene matches. The CDR3 DNA is TGTGCCAGCAGTTACACAGGGGGATTCTCTGGAAACACCATATATTTT. This encodes CASSYTGGFSGNTIYF.

The CDR3: CASSQDHGVETQYF. CDR3 DNA sequence: TGCGCCAGCAGCCAAGATCACGGGGTAGAGACCCAGTACTTC. The chain recombines TRBV4-3 with TRBJ2-5; a possible D gene is TRBD2 (5 bases). Looked up from germline, CDR1 is LGHNA and CDR2 is YSLEER. V was trimmed by 0 bases and J by 4 bases, leaving 9 bases between them. The CDR3 has 14 amino acids.

J is TRBJ2-5 and V is TRBV7-2, with D possibly matching TRBD2 (5 bases). The length of the CDR3 is 13 residues. From germline, CDR1 is SGHTA and CDR2 FQGNSA. The V gene lost 1 base and the J gene lost 4 bases, with 7 bases spanning the gap. The CDR3 is CASSLELGETQYF. The CDR3 DNA sequence: TGTGCCAGCAGCTTAGAACTAGGAGAGACCCAGTACTTC.

The chain has TRBV18 and TRBJ2-5, with TRBD1 as a possible D gene (7 bases). Between the trimmed V and J ends, which lost 3 bases and 5 bases, there was a span of 16 bases. The CDR3 is made up of 15 amino acids. Looked up from germline, CDR1 is KGHSH and CDR2 is LQKENI. The CDR3 loop reads CASSPSQGGRETQYF. The CDR3 nucleotides are TGTGCCAGCTCACCGTCGCAGGGGGGTCGGGAGACCCAGTACTTC. Drawing the rest from reference TRBV18 and TRBJ2-5, the complete variable domain is NAGVMQNPRHLVRRRGQEARLRCSPMKGHSHVYWYRQLPEEGLKFMVYLQKENIIDESGMPKERFSAEFPKEGPSILRIQQVVRGDSAAYFCASSPSQGGRETQYFGPGTRLLVL.

As DNA, the CDR3 is TGCGCCAGCAGCCCCCCCGACAGGAATTCACCCCTCCACTTT. The encoded protein is CASSPPDRNSPLHF. The genes are TRBV5-1 and TRBJ1-6; perhaps TRBD1 as D (6 bases). The germline V gene has CDR1 SGHRS and CDR2 YFSETQ. The CDR3 is 14 residues long. With 4 bases removed from V and 7 bases from J, the gap between germline ends came to 12 bases.

The chain combines TRBV5-1 with TRBJ1-1; 7 bases align to TRBD1. CDR1 and CDR2 (germline): SGHRS, YFSETQ. V was pared by 4 bases and J by 4 bases, with 4 bases of the junction left unmatched. The CDR3 has 13 amino acids. CDR3 amino acids: CASSVAGGTEAFF. CDR3 sequence (DNA): TGCGCCAGCAGCGTAGCAGGGGGCACTGAAGCTTTCTTT.